This T cell receptor beta chain comes out of a study of cytotoxic CD8 clonotypes in ibrutinib-treated CLL. Generated by immunoSEQ multiplex PCR, the TCRdb table keeps only in-frame clones and is missing some. The sample holds about 250,000 clones, 60% to 75% seen once. Per germline, CDR1 WSHSY and CDR2 SAAADI. CDR3 length equals 16 residues. Trimming left V 4 bases short and J 1 base short, with 13 bases between. This TCR was sampled from a human donor with chronic lymphocytic leukemia. This rearrangement joins TRBV10-2 to TRBJ2-2, with D perhaps TRBD2 (7 bases). The material was PBMCs, obtained after 24 months of ibrutinib treatment. The CDR3 here is CASSVRGAQNTGELFF. The CDR3 region has the DNA TGCGCCAGCAGTGTTCGGGGGGCGCAGAACACCGGGGAGCTGTTTTTT.